The T cell receptor (beta chain) under discussion was sequenced for a study of OX40 agonist ivuxolimab in advanced cancers. The repertoire was sequenced with immunoSEQ multiplex PCR; TCRdb's copy has only in-frame clones and lacks some. The sample lists about 62,000 clones; less than 85% were seen once. Germline CDR1 is ENHRY and CDR2 is SYGVKD. The CDR3 runs to 13 residues. The J segment lost 3 bases and the V segment lost 9 bases, leaving 1 base of the junction unmatched. This sequence joins TRBV10-3 and TRBJ1-4; 10 bases line up with TRBD1. Sequencing was performed on CD4+ or CD8+ T cells sorted from blood, taken in a trial of the OX40 agonist ivuxolimab. This TCR came from an adult with an advanced solid tumor such as melanoma, head and neck, liver or kidney cancer. For the CDR3, the DNA is TGTGCCATTGGGACAGGGGCTAATGAAAAACTGTTTTTT. This codes for CAIGTGANEKLFF.